These 23 T cell receptor beta chains came from one sample sequenced in a study of response to subunit inactivated influenza vaccine. TCRdb passed the RT-PCR reads through MiXCR, listing each CDR3 protein once. The table has more than 700,000 distinct CDR3 sequences, 21% seen once. Sequences were derived from PBMCs from blood, sampled roughly 5 days after vaccination. Receptors originate from a man in his fifties or sixties who received an inactivated influenza vaccine.

V usage is TRBV12-3 or TRBV12-4 and J usage is TRBJ1-3; 7 bases agree with TRBD1. V lost 6 bases, J lost 1 base, and 6 bases stayed unmatched. The CDR3 loop spans 15 amino acids. CDR3 DNA sequence: TGTGCCAGCAGCCAACAGGGGCGATCTGGAAACACCATATATTTT. Its protein is CASSQQGRSGNTIYF.

This clonotype was recorded a few times. CDR3 sequence: CATSTWRGYNEQFF. The CDR3 DNA reads as TGTGCCACCTCCACGTGGCGGGGTTACAATGAGCAGTTCTTC. The V and J genes are TRBV6-1 and TRBJ2-1; tentative D call: TRBD2 (6 bases). Between the trimmed V and J ends, which lost 10 bases and 4 bases, there was a span of 17 bases. This CDR3 is 14 amino acids long. Germline loops: CDR1 MNHNS, CDR2 SASEGT.

In this sample, this clonotype turned up many times. This sequence joins TRBV12-3 or TRBV12-4 and TRBJ1-2; 12 bases agree with TRBD1. The CDR3 length is 14 residues. V lost 3 bases and J lost 7; bases outside the gene matches: 3. The CDR3 coding sequence is TGTGCCAGCAGTTTGGGGACAGGGGGCTTTGGCTACACCTTC. Protein sequence: CASSLGTGGFGYTF.

This clonotype turned up a few times. The V gene is TRBV7-9, the J gene TRBJ2-5; D is undetermined. This CDR3 is 12 amino acids long. The ends were cut back, 2 bases at V and 13 bases at J, with 14 bases in the middle. CDR1 is SEHNR and CDR2 is FQNEAQ in the germline V gene (reference sequence). CDR3 protein: CASSLFASTAYF. CDR3 DNA: TGTGCCAGCAGCTTATTTGCATCTACAGCGTACTTC.

This chain uses TRBV20-1 with TRBJ2-1, with TRBD2 matching over 12 bases. The germline V gene encodes CDR1 DFQATT and CDR2 SNEGSKA (reference sequence). There are 16 residues in the CDR3. Trimming took 2 bases from V and 4 from J; bases not matched to a gene: 6. CDR3 loop: CSARPPTSGGYNEQFF. For the CDR3, the DNA is TGCAGTGCTAGACCCCCGACTAGCGGGGGATACAATGAGCAGTTCTTC.

The count of this clonotype is one. The chain uses TRBV24-1 and TRBJ2-1; 10 bases are shared with TRBD2. Germline CDR1 reads KGHDR; CDR2 reads SFDVKD. The junction had 5 bases not matched to a gene; V was cut back by 0 bases and J by 7 bases. The CDR3 has 16 amino acids. The CDR3 loop is CATSDLTAGGRNEQFF. The CDR3 coding sequence is TGTGCCACCAGTGATTTGACAGCGGGAGGGCGTAATGAGCAGTTCTTC.

J is TRBJ1-1 and V is TRBV2; no reliable D call. V dropped 2 bases and J dropped 4 bases, with 11 bases sitting between them. The CDR3 length is 14 residues. Germline assignment: CDR1 SNHLY and CDR2 FYNNEI. The CDR3 DNA is TGTGCCAGCAGTGAACGCCACCCGGGCACTGAAGCTTTCTTT. This codes for CASSERHPGTEAFF.

J is TRBJ2-1 and V is TRBV11-3, with 8 bases that match TRBD1. This CDR3 region has 15 residues. The germline V gene has CDR1 SGHNT and CDR2 YENEEA. Germline trimming cut 1 base from V and 6 bases from J; bases unmatched to any gene: 5. The CDR3 reads CASSLGQGFVNEQFF. The CDR3 DNA reads TGTGCCAGCAGCTTAGGACAGGGGTTTGTCAATGAGCAGTTCTTC.

Written as DNA, the CDR3 is TGTGCCAGCAGCGTCTCCGGGACTAGCGTGATAACGGAGACCCAGTACTTC. This gives the protein CASSVSGTSVITETQYF. The gene calls are TRBV7-8 and TRBJ2-5; 10 positions agree with TRBD2. V shed 5 bases and J 5 bases; nucleotides not matched to a gene: 14. The CDR3 runs 17 residues. Germline values: CDR1 SGHVS, CDR2 FQNEAQ.

The chain employs TRBV15 and TRBJ1-4, with 10 bases fitting TRBD1. Looked up from germline, CDR1 is LNHNV and CDR2 is YYDKDF (reference sequence). The CDR3 extends over 14 amino acids. V lost 4 bases and J lost 6; bases outside the gene matches: 2. The CDR3: CATSIGTGDEKLFF. CDR3 bases: TGTGCCACCAGCATCGGGACAGGGGATGAAAAACTGTTTTTT. Complete variable domain (other parts from reference TRBV15 and TRBJ1-4): DAMVIQNPRYQVTQFGKPVTLSCSQTLNHNVMYWYQQKSSQAPKLLFHYYDKDFNNEADTPDNFQSRRPNTSFCFLDIRSPGLGDTAMYLCATSIGTGDEKLFFGSGTQLSVL.

This clonotype was seen a few times. The chain carries TRBV23-1 and TRBJ2-7; possibly TRBD2 for D (6 bases). TRBV23-1 belongs to the ORF category, with a function that is uncertain. The CDR3 is 16 residues long. V lost 10 bases to trimming and J lost 0 bases, with 22 bases between them. CDR3 sequence reads: CANQTLGGTISYEQYF. The CDR3 nucleotides read TGCGCCAACCAGACCTTGGGCGGGACGATCTCCTACGAGCAGTACTTC.

The table lists this clonotype with a few counts. This sequence joins TRBV20-1 and TRBJ1-2; tentatively, D is TRBD1 (5 bases). This CDR3 spans 11 amino acids. The V gene lost 7 bases and the J gene lost 7 bases, with 13 bases spanning the gap. Germline V gene sequence: CDR1 DFQATT, CDR2 SNEGSKA (reference sequence). The CDR3 loop reads CSVTGSPGYTF. CDR3 DNA: TGCAGTGTTACAGGCTCACCTGGCTACACCTTC.

The J gene is TRBJ2-1, the V gene TRBV4-3; TRBD2 matches 7 bases. The CDR3 contains 16 residues. In germline, CDR1 is LGHNA, CDR2 YSLEER. Trimming at V came to 3 bases and at J to 0 bases, leaving 5 bases not matched to a gene. The CDR3: CASSHPSGSSYNEQFF. CDR3 sequence (DNA): TGCGCCAGCAGCCACCCTAGCGGTAGCTCCTACAATGAGCAGTTCTTC.

This clonotype was found many times. J is TRBJ2-7 and V is TRBV12-3 or TRBV12-4, with unresolved D. CDR3 length: 12 residues. V was clipped by 6 bases and J by 3 bases, with 9 bases between them. CDR3 region: CASSKTLYEQYF. CDR3 coding DNA: TGTGCCAGCAGCAAGACTCTCTACGAGCAGTACTTC.

The V and J genes are TRBV12-3 or TRBV12-4 and TRBJ2-1; D is undetermined. The CDR3 runs 14 residues. The V end was cut by 2 bases, the J end by 8 bases, with 13 bases between. The CDR3 spells CASSLFLGPHEQFF. The CDR3 DNA sequence: TGTGCCAGCAGTTTATTCCTAGGGCCCCATGAGCAGTTCTTC.

This chain connects TRBV5-5 to TRBJ1-6, with D unclear. Germline CDR1 is SGHKS and CDR2 is YYEKEE (reference sequence). V was pared by 3 bases and J by 6 bases, with 19 bases between. CDR3 length: 17 amino acids. CDR3 in amino acids: CASSWGPSSAFNSPLHF. CDR3 sequence (DNA): TGTGCCAGCAGCTGGGGTCCTTCGTCAGCCTTTAATTCACCCCTCCACTTT.

The table lists this clonotype with a few counts. V is TRBV10-3 and J is TRBJ2-2; TRBD1 agrees at 8 bases. Trimming took 10 bases from V and 5 from J; bases not matched to a gene: 6. The CDR3 sequence is 13 residues long. Germline CDR1 reads ENHRY; CDR2 reads SYGVKD. The CDR3 here is CATDRGRTGELFF. CDR3 DNA sequence: TGTGCCACCGACAGGGGACGAACCGGGGAGCTGTTTTTT.

This chain uses TRBV5-1 with TRBJ2-1; 7 bases line up with TRBD2. This CDR3 is built from 17 residues. V dropped 4 bases and J dropped 7; count of bases not matched to a gene: 17. Germline lookup yields CDR1 SGHRS and CDR2 YFSETQ. The CDR3 is CASSRNPGRGAKNEQFF. The CDR3, as DNA: TGCGCCAGCAGCCGGAATCCGGGGAGGGGCGCTAAGAATGAGCAGTTCTTC.

This clonotype occurred a few times. The genes are TRBV29-1 and TRBJ2-3; TRBD2 is a possible D gene (6 bases). The germline gives CDR1 SQVTM, CDR2 ANQGSEA. The length of the CDR3 is 16 residues. Trimming cost V 8 bases and J 8 bases, with 29 bases left between them. The CDR3: CSTTSTLRGRIVTQYF. The CDR3 region has the DNA TGCAGCACCACCTCGACCCTGCGGGGACGGATAGTTACGCAGTATTTT.

This chain links TRBV12-3 or TRBV12-4 with TRBJ2-4; 10 nucleotides agree with TRBD1. Trimming removed 3 bases from V and 6 bases from J; junction bases left unmatched: 8. This CDR3 comprises 16 residues. CDR3 in amino acids: CASSFRQGAGGNIQYF. The CDR3 DNA reads TGTGCCAGCAGTTTCCGACAGGGGGCCGGTGGAAACATTCAGTACTTC.

The chain is built from TRBV7-2 and TRBJ2-1; the D is unclear. The germline V and J ends were trimmed by 1 base and 7 bases, with 14 bases remaining between them. The CDR3 extends over 15 amino acids. CDR1 and CDR2 (germline): SGHTA, FQGNSA. The CDR3 loop reads CASSLGSWSGNEQFF. The CDR3 DNA reads TGTGCCAGCAGCTTAGGCTCCTGGTCTGGAAATGAGCAGTTCTTC.

The chain combines TRBV29-1 with TRBJ2-3; 8 bases map to TRBD2. The germline gives CDR1 SQVTM, CDR2 ANQGSEA. V trimming: 5 bases; J trimming: 4 bases; junction bases outside the gene matches: 5. The CDR3 totals 13 residues. The CDR3 coding sequence is TGCAGCGTTCGGGCGGGGGGCCCAGATACGCAGTATTTT. This sequence encodes CSVRAGGPDTQYF.

The CDR3 DNA sequence: TGTGCCAGCAGCTTAGAAGGCCCGACGGTGTCGGAAAAACTGTTTTTT. Its protein is CASSLEGPTVSEKLFF. This chain uses TRBV7-6 with TRBJ1-4; D gene unclear. The CDR3 is made up of 16 amino acids. The germline gives CDR1 SGHVS, CDR2 FNYEAQ. V gave up 1 base and J gave up 8 bases, with 17 bases separating them.